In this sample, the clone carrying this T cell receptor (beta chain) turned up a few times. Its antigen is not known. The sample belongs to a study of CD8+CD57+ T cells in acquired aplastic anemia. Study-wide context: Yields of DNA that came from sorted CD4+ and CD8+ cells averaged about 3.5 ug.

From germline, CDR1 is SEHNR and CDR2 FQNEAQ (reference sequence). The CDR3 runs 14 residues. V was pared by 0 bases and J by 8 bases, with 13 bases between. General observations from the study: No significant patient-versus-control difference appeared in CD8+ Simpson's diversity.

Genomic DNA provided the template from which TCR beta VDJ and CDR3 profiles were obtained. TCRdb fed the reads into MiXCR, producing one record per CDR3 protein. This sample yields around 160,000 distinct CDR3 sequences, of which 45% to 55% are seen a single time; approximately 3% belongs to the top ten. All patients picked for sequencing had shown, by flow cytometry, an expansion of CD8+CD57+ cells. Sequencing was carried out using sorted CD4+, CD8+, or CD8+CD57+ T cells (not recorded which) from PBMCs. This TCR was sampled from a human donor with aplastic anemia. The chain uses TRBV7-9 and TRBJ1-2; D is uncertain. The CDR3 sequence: CASSLASPEGGYTF. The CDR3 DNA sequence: TGTGCCAGCAGCTTAGCTAGTCCCGAGGGCGGCTACACCTTC.